A single sample gave rise to the 21 T cell receptor beta chains below, sequenced in a study of blood T cell repertoires in COVID-19. Only in-frame clones appear in the TCRdb table, and some are missing; sequencing was by immunoSEQ multiplex PCR. The profile shows 90,000 or so clones, approximately 91% of them singletons. Input material: peripheral blood. The receptors stem from a man between 60 and 70 years old with COVID-19, enrolled during active disease.

The chain couples TRBV7-8 to TRBJ1-6; 10 positions match TRBD1. Per germline, CDR1 SGHVS and CDR2 FQNEAQ. V was pared by 3 bases and J by 3 bases, with 2 bases of the junction left unmatched. This CDR3 is built from 16 residues. The CDR3 coding sequence is TGTGCCAGCAGCTTGGGACAGGGGAACTATAATTCACCCCTCCACTTT. Protein product: CASSLGQGNYNSPLHF.

This chain's CDR3 is CASGDSREAFF. CDR3 in DNA: TGTGCCAGCGGTGACTCCCGTGAAGCTTTCTTT. This chain uses TRBV6-9 with TRBJ1-1; D unclear. The V and J ends lost 8 bases and 7 bases respectively, with 11 bases between them. Germline-derived CDR1 and CDR2 are MNHGY and SVAAGI. The CDR3 totals 11 residues.

The chain carries TRBV6-5 and TRBJ1-1; tentative D call: TRBD1 (6 bases). CDR1 is MNHEY, CDR2 SVGAGI, per germline. The CDR3 is 13 residues long. Deletions cut 7 bases from V and 5 bases from J, with 14 bases between. The CDR3 region is CASTQGRETEAFF. The CDR3 region has the DNA TGTGCCAGCACCCAGGGGCGGGAGACTGAAGCTTTCTTT.

The rearrangement joins TRBV28 to TRBJ1-6, with TRBD1 matching over 7 bases. Germline assignment: CDR1 MDHEN and CDR2 SYDVKM. V lost 4 bases, J lost 0 bases, and 9 bases stayed unmatched. The CDR3 contains 18 residues. The CDR3 here is CASSSPGQLNSYNSPLHF. The CDR3 DNA sequence: TGTGCCAGCAGTTCCCCGGGACAGCTAAACTCCTATAATTCACCCCTCCACTTT.

The rearrangement links TRBV10-3 to TRBJ2-7; D is perhaps TRBD2 (5 bases). Germline CDR1 reads ENHRY; CDR2 reads SYGVKD. This CDR3 is 15 amino acids long. The germline V and J ends were trimmed by 4 bases and 0 bases, with 13 bases remaining between them. The CDR3 DNA follows: TGTGCCATCAGTGCCCCGGACTCGAGCTCCTACGAGCAGTACTTC. Protein product: CAISAPDSSSYEQYF.

The genes are TRBV27 and TRBJ2-1, with D possibly matching TRBD2 (6 bases). Trimming cost V 3 bases and J 5 bases, with 14 bases left between them. CDR3 length: 15 residues. Germline-derived CDR1 and CDR2 are MNHEY and SMNVEV (reference sequence). In DNA form, the CDR3 reads TGTGCCAGCAGTTTTGGCGGAGGGCGTCACAATGAGCAGTTCTTC. Translating gives CASSFGGGRHNEQFF.

The chain employs TRBV12-3 or TRBV12-4 and TRBJ2-1; no firm D call. CDR3 length: 11 residues. The V gene lost 4 bases and the J gene lost 5 bases, with 3 bases spanning the gap. CDR3 amino acids: CASSYNNEQFF. The CDR3 DNA reads TGTGCCAGCAGTTACAACAATGAGCAGTTCTTC.

V is TRBV7-2 and J is TRBJ1-4; TRBD1 aligns across 8 bases. The junction had 15 bases not matched to a gene; V was cut back by 3 bases and J by 3 bases. The CDR3 has 19 residues. Germline-derived CDR1 and CDR2 are SGHTA and FQGNSA. In DNA, the CDR3 is TGTGCCAGCAGCTTCACTCCAGCAGGGGGCGTGGGTGCTAATGAAAAACTGTTTTTT. Its protein is CASSFTPAGGVGANEKLFF.

The V gene is TRBV2, the J gene TRBJ2-7, with 7 bases identical to TRBD2. This CDR3 spans 11 amino acids. V trimming: 6 bases; J trimming: 7 bases; junction bases outside the gene matches: 3. Germline CDR1 is SNHLY and CDR2 is FYNNEI. As DNA, the CDR3 is TGTGCCAGCAGGTCGCGGGGGGAGCAGTACTTC. This codes for CASRSRGEQYF.

The chain employs TRBV11-2 and TRBJ2-7; 10 nucleotides line up with TRBD2. The trim removed 4 bases at V and 2 bases at J, leaving 8 bases unmatched. The CDR3 is 16 residues long. Germline V gene sequence: CDR1 SGHAT, CDR2 FQNNGV. The CDR3 bases are TGTGCCAGCAGCTCCCCGGAACTAGCGGGGACCTACGAGCAGTACTTC. Its protein is CASSSPELAGTYEQYF. Together with reference TRBV11-2 and TRBJ2-7, the CDR3 gives the full variable domain: EAGVAQSPRYKIIEKRQSVAFWCNPISGHATLYWYQQILGQGPKLLIQFQNNGVVDDSQLPKDRFSAERLKGVDSTLKIQPAKLEDSAVYLCASSSPELAGTYEQYFGPGTRLTVT.

This clone was seen only a few times. The chain combines TRBV30 with TRBJ2-3; weak D call: TRBD1 (6 bases). This CDR3 is built from 13 residues. Germline assignment: CDR1 GTSNPN and CDR2 SVGIG (reference sequence). Between the trimmed V and J ends, which lost 4 bases and 4 bases, there was a span of 12 bases. CDR3 loop: CAWNRAGADTQYF. DNA for the CDR3: TGTGCCTGGAACAGGGCGGGCGCAGATACGCAGTATTTT.

The chain is built from TRBV28 and TRBJ1-2; no firm D call. CDR1 is MDHEN, CDR2 SYDVKM, per germline. The CDR3 loop spans 12 amino acids. V was trimmed by 4 bases and J by 4 bases, leaving 7 bases between them. CDR3 sequence (DNA): TGTGCCAGCAGTTCCGGAGGCTATGGCTACACCTTC. Its protein is CASSSGGYGYTF.

A remark on this clone: A junction end diverges from the germline sequence, so it may reflect a read error. The chain employs TRBV24-1 and TRBJ2-1; possible D gene TRBD2, 5 bases. The CDR3 has 14 amino acids. Germline V gene data show CDR1 as KGHDR and CDR2 as SFDVKD. The CDR3 protein is CATSSSASNNEQFF. Written as DNA, the CDR3 is TGTGCCACCAGTAGTAGCGCCTCCAACAATGAGCAGTTCTTC.

This rearrangement joins TRBV27 to TRBJ2-7; TRBD2 agrees at 7 bases. Germline V gene data show CDR1 as MNHEY and CDR2 as SMNVEV (reference sequence). With 3 bases clipped from V and 1 base from J, the junction kept 0 bases outside the gene matches. CDR3 length equals 13 residues. The DNA of the CDR3 is TGTGCCAGCAGTTTCGGGGGGTCCTACGAGCAGTACTTC. Protein product: CASSFGGSYEQYF.

The chain recombines TRBV11-3 with TRBJ2-5, with D perhaps matching TRBD1 (6 bases). V was clipped by 6 bases and J by 2 bases, with 10 bases between them. Germline CDR1 and CDR2: SGHNT and YENEEA. The CDR3 covers 13 residues. The CDR3 region is CASRPTGQETQYF. The CDR3 bases are TGTGCCAGCAGACCAACAGGGCAAGAGACCCAGTACTTC. Supplemented by reference TRBV11-3 and TRBJ2-5, the full variable domain reads EAGVVQSPRYKIIEKKQPVAFWCNPISGHNTLYWYLQNLGQGPELLIRYENEEAVDDSQLPKDRFSAERLKGVDSTLKIQPAELGDSAVYLCASRPTGQETQYFGPGTRLLVL.

The chain uses TRBV3-1 (or the pseudogene TRBV3-2) and TRBJ2-1; tentatively, D is TRBD2 (5 bases). The V end lost 1 base, the J end lost 3 bases, and 10 bases lay between the germline ends. The CDR3 has 15 amino acids. Germline assignment: CDR1 LGHDT and CDR2 YNNKEL (reference sequence). The CDR3 sequence is CASSQAPGIYNEQFF. The CDR3 DNA is TGTGCCAGCAGCCAAGCCCCCGGGATCTACAATGAGCAGTTCTTC.

Regarding this clone: The germline gene is not matched at one end of the junction; a read error may be the cause. The V and J genes are TRBV6-2 or TRBV6-3 and TRBJ1-1, with D unresolved. CDR1 and CDR2 (germline): MNHEY, SVGEGT. This CDR3 is built from 18 residues. The CDR3 nucleotides are TGTGCCAGCAGTTACGAGGCGTGGTTTTCTAAAATGAACACTGAAGCTCTCTTT. It is translated as CASSYEAWFSKMNTEALF.

The chain is built from TRBV3-1 (or the pseudogene TRBV3-2) and TRBJ1-2, with D unclear. V lost 0 bases and J 7 bases, leaving 12 bases between the germline ends. The CDR3 contains 14 residues. Germline V gene sequence: CDR1 LGHDT, CDR2 YNNKEL (reference sequence). The CDR3 nucleotides are TGTGCCAGCAGCCAAGATCTGGAGGGTCCTGGCTACACCTTC. Its translation: CASSQDLEGPGYTF.

The chain recombines TRBV7-6 with TRBJ2-1; 8 nucleotides agree with TRBD1. CDR3 length equals 14 residues. With V trimmed by 5 bases and J by 5 bases, 5 bases remained unmatched. The germline gives CDR1 SGHVS, CDR2 FNYEAQ. CDR3 amino acids: CASSPRTGNNEQFF. The CDR3 nucleotides are TGTGCCAGCAGCCCCCGGACAGGGAACAATGAGCAGTTCTTC.

The rearrangement joins TRBV24-1 to TRBJ2-1; 10 bases agree with TRBD1. V was clipped by 0 bases and J by 5 bases; unmatched bases: 6. The CDR3 length is 17 residues. The germline CDR1 and CDR2 sequences are KGHDR and SFDVKD. CDR3 bases: TGTGCCACCAGTGATTTGCGGGGACAGGGGATCGACAATGAGCAGTTCTTC. Its translation is CATSDLRGQGIDNEQFF.

The rearrangement uses TRBV25-1 and TRBJ2-2; 7 nucleotides agree with TRBD2. Unmatched junction bases numbered 2, after V lost 5 bases and J lost 2 bases. Germline CDR1 reads MGHDK; CDR2 reads SYGVNS. The CDR3 contains 14 residues. This chain's CDR3 is CASSREVNTGELFF. CDR3 nucleotides: TGTGCCAGCAGTCGGGAGGTAAACACCGGGGAGCTGTTTTTT. The variable domain in full, with the rest retrieved from reference TRBV25-1 and TRBJ2-2, is EADIYQTPRYLVIGTGKKITLECSQTMGHDKMYWYQQDPGMELHLIHYSYGVNSTEKGDLSSESTVSRIRTEHFPLTLESARPSHTSQYLCASSREVNTGELFFGEGSRLTVL.